This TCR beta chain comes out of a study of T cells after yellow fever vaccination. General observations from the study: The study re-detected most primary-vaccination clones after the booster (96% CD4, roughly 91% CD8).

TCRdb re-derived calls from the 5' RACE reads in MiXCR, one entry per CDR3 protein. The sample carries about 320,000 distinct CDR3 sequences, over 8.5% recorded once. CDR3 length: 13 residues. Between the trimmed V and J ends, which lost 5 bases and 0 bases, there was a span of 8 bases. CDR1 and CDR2 (germline): SGHRS, YFSETQ. Of note for this clonotype: What it recognizes is unknown.

The rearrangement uses TRBV5-1 and TRBJ1-2; D unresolved. Sequencing was performed on CD4+ T cells sorted from PBMCs, taken 45 days after the yellow fever booster vaccination. The TCR originated in a man aged 18-30 years who received the YFV17D yellow fever vaccine. CDR3 sequence (DNA): TGCGCCAGCAGACTAGATCCTAACTATGGCTACACCTTC. It specifies CASRLDPNYGYTF.